Sequencing of this T cell receptor beta chain was carried out in a study of T cell responses to AZD1222 COVID-19 vaccine. Study outcomes and limitations: Samples come after the peak T cell response, not at day 14. White British people made up most donors, females outnumbered males, and clonal diversity was possibly underestimated.

Using immunoSEQ multiplex PCR, the repertoire was profiled, and TCRdb retains in-frame clones only, with some absent. The sample holds about 150,000 clones, around 85% seen once. Germline-derived CDR1 and CDR2 are MNHEY and SVGAGI. This CDR3 comprises 11 residues. V lost 4 bases to trimming and J lost 8 bases, with 8 bases between them. Concerning this clone itself: Its specificity is unknown.

J is TRBJ1-2 and V is TRBV6-5; D remains unclear. The sample consisted of peripheral blood, taken after recovery from COVID-19. This TCR derives from an adult who had recovered from COVID-19. This CDR3 is CASSFGRGYTF. The CDR3, as DNA: TGTGCCAGCAGTTTCGGTCGGGGCTACACCTTC.